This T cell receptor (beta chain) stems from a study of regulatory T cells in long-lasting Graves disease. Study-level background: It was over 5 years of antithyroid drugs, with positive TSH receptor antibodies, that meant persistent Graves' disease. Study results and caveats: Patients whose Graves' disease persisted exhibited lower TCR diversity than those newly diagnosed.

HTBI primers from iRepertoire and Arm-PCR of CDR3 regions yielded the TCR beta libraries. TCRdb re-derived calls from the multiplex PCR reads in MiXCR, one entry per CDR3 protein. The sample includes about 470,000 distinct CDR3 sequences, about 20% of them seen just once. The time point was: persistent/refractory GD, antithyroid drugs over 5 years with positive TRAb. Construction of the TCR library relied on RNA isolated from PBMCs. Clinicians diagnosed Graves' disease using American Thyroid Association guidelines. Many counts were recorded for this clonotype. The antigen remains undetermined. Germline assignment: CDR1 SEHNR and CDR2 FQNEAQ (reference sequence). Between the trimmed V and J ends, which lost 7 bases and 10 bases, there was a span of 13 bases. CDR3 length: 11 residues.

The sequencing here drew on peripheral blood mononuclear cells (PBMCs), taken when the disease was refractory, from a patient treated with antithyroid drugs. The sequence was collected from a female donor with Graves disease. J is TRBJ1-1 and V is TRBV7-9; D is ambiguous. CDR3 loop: CASTSGPLAFF. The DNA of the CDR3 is TGTGCCAGCACCTCTGGCCCTCTAGCTTTCTTT.